The clone carrying this TCR beta chain was detected only a few times. Study members were between 18 and 89 years old and lived in 24 US regions. In assigning cohorts, the study relied on participant-reported clinical history. This sample was included in a study of blood T cell repertoires in COVID-19. As processed by the authors: Reference gene primer amplification gave estimated nucleated cell counts. The table came from immunoSEQ multiplex PCR; TCRdb's copy has only in-frame clones and leaves some out. The V and J calls and clone size are taken from that table; D and trimming were inferred from the DNA. In the table there are 220,000 or so clones, about four fifths of which are singletons. The CDR3 has 15 amino acids. Germline CDR1 is LGHNA and CDR2 is YNFKEQ. The V gene lost 0 bases and the J gene lost 8 bases, with 16 bases spanning the gap.

The chain couples TRBV4-2 to TRBJ1-2; the D is unclear. The material sequenced was PBMCs or T cells enriched from blood (not recorded which). This clonotype was sampled from a woman between 40 and 50 years old who had recovered from COVID-19. CDR3 residues: CASSQDRDNAGGYTF. As DNA, the CDR3 is TGTGCCAGCAGCCAAGATAGGGATAATGCGGGCGGCTACACCTTC.